The table lists the clone carrying this T cell receptor (beta chain) with a count of one. The sample comes from a study of CD8 T cells in Susac syndrome. With 4 bases clipped from V and 9 bases from J, the junction kept 17 bases outside the gene matches. The CDR3 has 15 residues. CDR1 is GTSNPN, CDR2 SVGIG, per germline (reference sequence). Random hexamers were used to reverse transcribe an amount of 0.5 to 1 ug RNA. Amplification of TCR beta CDR3 spanned 54 Vbeta and 13 Jbeta via immunoSEQ multiplex PCR. TCRdb independently ran MiXCR on the immunoSEQ multiplex PCR reads; one entry per CDR3 protein. Of 180,000 or so distinct CDR3 sequences in the sample, roughly 95% were seen once. The study sequenced TCR beta in blood CD8+ and CD4+ T cells. The study used healthy donors as controls matched for age and sex. TEMRA cells were enriched by FACS, and CD4+ and CD8+ T cells were negatively isolated.

This clonotype was obtained from a human donor in good health. Sequenced input: CD4+ T cells from PBMCs. This chain links TRBV30 with TRBJ2-5; TRBD1 matches at 7 bases. The CDR3 DNA is TGTGCCTGGATTTCCCGGGACAGTAAATCGGCGCCCCAGTACTTC. Translated, it gives CAWISRDSKSAPQYF. The variable domain in full, with the rest retrieved from reference TRBV30 and TRBJ2-5, is SQTIHQWPATLVQPVGSPLSLECTVEGTSNPNLYWYRQAAGRGLQLLFYSVGIGQISSEVPQNLSASRPQDRQFILSSKKLLLSDSGFYLCAWISRDSKSAPQYFGPGTRLLVL.